This entry lists 22 T cell receptor beta chains sequenced from one sample in a study of patients with pleural tuberculosis (dated by TCRdb to between 2014 and 2016). These reads were obtained on an Illumina Genome Analyzer IIx. TCRdb reran the public reads through fastp at Q25 and MiXCR, keeping productive beta chains. Each record represents a unique CDR3 protein, reported with the most common genes and DNA among its rows. This sample is represented by about 30,000 distinct CDR3 sequences; over 15% of them were singletons. The ten largest clones capture 3.5% of the sample. Material: peripheral blood. These receptors came from a human donor with pleural tuberculosis.

On this clonotype itself: It may be a read error: a sequence one base away is much more abundant. V gene TRBV5-1 combines with J gene TRBJ1-1; 7 positions match TRBD1. The V gene's germline CDR1 is SGHRS and CDR2 YFSETQ. CDR3 length: 14 amino acids. This chain's CDR3 is CASSPGQTNTGAFF. The CDR3 nucleotides are TGCGCCAGCAGCCCGGGACAGACGAACACTGGAGCTTTCTTT.

This clonotype was seen more than once but under ten times. A much larger clone lies a single base off, so this may be a read error. The gene calls are TRBV12-3 or TRBV12-4 and TRBJ2-3, with D possibly TRBD1 on 5 matching bases. V lost 7 bases to trimming and J lost 4 bases, with 18 bases between them. CDR3 length: 15 residues. The chain's CDR3 is CASTVRWGGADTQYF. In DNA, the CDR3 is TGTGCCAGCACCGTAAGGTGGGGCGGCGCAGATACGCAGTATTTT.

This rearrangement joins TRBV20-1 to TRBJ2-1; D remains unclear. This CDR3 spans 15 amino acids. The V gene lost 0 bases and the J gene lost 5 bases, with 14 bases spanning the gap. Germline loops: CDR1 DFQATT, CDR2 SNEGSKA (reference sequence). CDR3 loop: CSARDLQILNNEQFF. CDR3 sequence (DNA): TGCAGTGCTAGAGATCTCCAAATACTCAACAATGAGCAGTTCTTC.

CDR3 protein: CASSFSYEQFF. The DNA of the CDR3 is TGTGCCAGCAGTTTCTCCTATGAGCAGTTCTTC. The J gene is TRBJ2-1, the V gene TRBV6-2 or TRBV6-3; D is unclear. Per germline, CDR1 MNHEY and CDR2 SVGEGT. This CDR3 contains 11 residues. V dropped 4 bases and J dropped 8 bases, with 6 bases sitting between them.

This clonotype was seen a few times. The chain recombines TRBV11-1 with TRBJ2-3; D gene ambiguous. This CDR3 is 13 amino acids long. Trimming pared 7 bases from V and 4 bases from J, leaving 12 bases between. The germline gives CDR1 SGHAT, CDR2 FQDESV (reference sequence). The CDR3 nucleotides are TGTGCCAGCAACGCACGCGGCCCAGATACGCAGTATTTT. Amino acid sequence: CASNARGPDTQYF.

This clonotype came up many times. The CDR3 DNA reads as TGTGCCAGCAGCATTGACAGAGTCACTGAAGCTTTCTTT. Translated: CASSIDRVTEAFF. The chain recombines TRBV12-3 or TRBV12-4 with TRBJ1-1, with a weak D call TRBD1 (5 bases). The CDR3 has 13 amino acids. The V and J ends lost 6 bases and 4 bases respectively, with 12 bases between them.

At least ten counts were recorded for this clonotype. This clone may be a read error of a much larger clone one base away. The chain employs TRBV7-3 and TRBJ2-1, with 10 bases matching TRBD2. V lost 5 bases to trimming and J lost 5 bases; unmatched junction nucleotides: 6. CDR1 is SGHTA, CDR2 FQGTGA, per germline. There are 15 residues in the CDR3. CDR3 protein: CASSLSGTSDNEQFF. The CDR3 DNA sequence: TGTGCCAGCAGCCTTTCAGGGACTAGCGACAATGAGCAGTTCTTC.

This clonotype is medium-sized (0.01 to 0.1%) within its sample. V and J are TRBV15 and TRBJ1-4; no firm D call. In germline, CDR1 is LNHNV, CDR2 YYDKDF (reference sequence). The V and J ends lost 3 bases and 5 bases respectively, with 4 bases between them. The length of the CDR3 is 12 residues. CDR3 sequence (DNA): TGTGCCACCAGCAGGCAGAATGAAAAACTGTTTTTT. Encoded protein: CATSRQNEKLFF.

This clonotype was detected many times. V and J are TRBV6-1 and TRBJ2-7, with D possibly matching TRBD2 (6 bases). V was pared by 10 bases and J by 0 bases, with 13 bases between. Germline lookup yields CDR1 MNHNS and CDR2 SASEGT. This CDR3 has 13 amino acids. The CDR3 region is CATTGTGSYEQYF. In DNA, the CDR3 is TGTGCCACCACCGGGACTGGCTCCTACGAGCAGTACTTC.

This clonotype is categorized as medium-sized (0.01 to 0.1%). V is TRBV27 and J is TRBJ2-1; 9 bases map to TRBD1. The CDR3 consists of 15 residues. Germline V gives CDR1 MNHEY, CDR2 SMNVEV (reference sequence). V lost 2 bases to trimming and J lost 5 bases; unmatched junction nucleotides: 4. Here the CDR3 DNA reads TGTGCCAGCAGTTTAAGCTGGACAGGGGACAATGAGCAGTTCTTC. It yields the protein CASSLSWTGDNEQFF.

This clonotype was seen repeatedly, ten times or more. This rearrangement joins TRBV19 to TRBJ2-1; unclear D gene. This CDR3 has 15 residues. CDR1 and CDR2 from the germline V gene are LNHDA and SQIVND (reference sequence). The V and J ends lost 5 bases and 7 bases respectively, with 18 bases between them. The CDR3 bases are TGTGCCAGTAGTCCCGGTCGGGCGTACAAAAATGAGCAGTTCTTC. Encoded protein: CASSPGRAYKNEQFF. Supplemented by reference TRBV19 and TRBJ2-1, the full variable domain reads DGGITQSPKYLFRKEGQNVTLSCEQNLNHDAMYWYRQDPGQGLRLIYYSQIVNDFQKGDIAEGYSVSREKKESFPLTVTSAQKNPTAFYLCASSPGRAYKNEQFFGPGTRLTVL.

Many counts were recorded for this clonotype. A junction end diverges from the germline sequence, so it may reflect a read error. For the CDR3, the DNA is TGTGCTAGCAGCTTCTTACAAGACAGCCCCAACAATGAGCAGTTCTTC. Translating gives CASSFLQDSPNNEQFF. The V gene is TRBV7-7, the J gene TRBJ2-1; tentatively, D is TRBD1 (5 bases). Per germline, CDR1 SSHAT and CDR2 FNYEAQ (reference sequence). This CDR3 has 16 residues.

Points on this clonotype: It may be a read error: a sequence one base away is much more abundant. The gene calls are TRBV5-4 and TRBJ1-1; D ambiguous. CDR1 is SGHNT and CDR2 is YYREEE in the germline V gene (reference sequence). CDR3 length: 12 residues. The CDR3 nucleotides read TGTGCCTACCAGTACATGAACACTGAAGCTCTCTTT. Its protein is CAYQYMNTEALF.

This clonotype was seen a single time. The chain employs TRBV20-1 and TRBJ2-1, with TRBD2 matching 8 bases. With V trimmed by 5 bases and J by 5 bases, 20 bases remained unmatched. The V gene's germline CDR1 is DFQATT and CDR2 SNEGSKA (reference sequence). CDR3 size: 18 residues. The chain's CDR3 is CSAGAKAGAAGNHNEQFF. The CDR3 coding sequence is TGCAGTGCTGGAGCCAAAGCGGGAGCAGCAGGAAACCACAATGAGCAGTTCTTC.

Concerning this clonotype: The conserved phenylalanine or tryptophan normally closing the CDR3 is absent here, so this likely arose from a read error. J is TRBJ1-1 and V is TRBV7-6, with D perhaps TRBD1 (5 bases). The CDR3 covers 15 residues. CDR1 and CDR2 from the germline V gene are SGHVS and FNYEAQ. V lost 1 base to trimming and J lost 4 bases, with 13 bases between them. The DNA for the CDR3 is TGTGCCAGCAGCTTAGGGGGCCAAGTAACCACTGAAGCTTTCCTT. Its translation: CASSLGGQVTTEAFL.

In its sample, this clonotype was seen many times. The gene calls are TRBV28 and TRBJ2-1, with no clear D. Per the germline V gene, CDR1 is MDHEN and CDR2 is SYDVKM. The CDR3 has 12 residues. Trimming pared 5 bases from V and 3 bases from J, leaving 5 bases between. The CDR3 nucleotides are TGTGCCAGCAGTCCTAGCTACAATGAGCAGTTCTTC. This codes for CASSPSYNEQFF.

The table lists this clonotype with many counts. This CDR3 is CAIAGDQRVYEAFF. The CDR3 DNA reads TGTGCCATCGCTGGGGACCAAAGGGTTTATGAAGCTTTCTTT. The V gene is TRBV28, the J gene TRBJ1-1; D is perhaps TRBD1 (5 bases). This CDR3 is 14 amino acids long. Germline lookup yields CDR1 MDHEN and CDR2 SYDVKM. Trimming left V 10 bases short and J 7 bases short, with 22 bases between.

Remarks on this clonotype: This may be a read error: a much more frequent sequence differs by one nucleotide. V and J are TRBV5-6 and TRBJ1-1; no firm D call. Germline values: CDR1 SGHDT, CDR2 YYEEEE. The V and J ends lost 3 bases and 6 bases respectively, with 15 bases between them. CDR3 length: 14 amino acids. The DNA of the CDR3 is TGTGCCAGCAGCTGGGTACGGAGGGAAGCTGAAGCTTTCTTT. Its translation: CASSWVRREAEAFF.

There are many counts of this clonotype. V usage is TRBV4-1 and J usage is TRBJ1-5, with D perhaps matching TRBD1 (5 bases). This CDR3 is 14 amino acids long. Germline V lookup: CDR1 MGHRA, CDR2 YSYEKL. The germline V and J ends were trimmed by 1 base and 11 bases, with 15 bases remaining between them. The CDR3 bases are TGCGCCAGCAGCCAAGGGGACGGCACTAAGGCCCAGCATTTT. It is translated as CASSQGDGTKAQHF.

This clonotype was observed many times. The chain joins TRBV19 to TRBJ2-1; D gene uncertain. The V and J ends lost 5 bases and 1 base respectively, with 15 bases between them. The CDR3 runs 16 residues. The germline V gene encodes CDR1 LNHDA and CDR2 SQIVND (reference sequence). Here the CDR3 DNA reads TGTGCCAGTAGTCCCTCAGGTGCTCGGTCCTACAATGAGCAGTTCTTC. Residues: CASSPSGARSYNEQFF.

This clonotype occurred once. One end of the junction does not line up with germline, which may come from a read error. The gene calls are TRBV20-1 and TRBJ1-2, with unresolved D. Germline assignment: CDR1 DFQATT and CDR2 SNEGSKA (reference sequence). The CDR3 has 14 amino acids. CDR3: CGEKKASANYGYTF. The DNA of the CDR3 is TGCGGTGAGAAAAAGGCTTCAGCTAATTATGGCTACACCTTC.

Turning to this clonotype: A much larger clonotype is one base distant, so this may be a read error. The chain has TRBV5-1 and TRBJ1-1; 7 bases are a match to TRBD1. This CDR3 is built from 15 residues. Germline CDR1 SGHRS, CDR2 YFSETQ. Germline trimming cut 4 bases from V and 6 bases from J; bases unmatched to any gene: 12. CDR3 DNA: TGCGCCAGCAGCCCCGGGACAGACTTGGGCGCTGAAGCTTTCTTT. Translation: CASSPGTDLGAEAFF.